The entry that follows covers one T cell receptor (beta chain) sequence. Trimming shortened V by 3 bases and J by 2 bases, and 10 bases separated the two germline ends. Germline V gives CDR1 SGHDN, CDR2 FVKESK. CDR3 size: 14 residues. This sample is part of a study of blood T cell repertoires in COVID-19. Overall study: Whether acute or convalescent, the COVID-19 samples came from the United States, Italy and Spain. Sample material is recorded as cDNA or gDNA derived from T cells, B-cell-depleted T cells, or PBMCs.

Source study methods: Amplification of reference gene primers was used by the study to estimate nucleated cell counts. Assay: immunoSEQ multiplex PCR; the TCRdb copy retains only in-frame clones and omits some. Clonal size and the V and J genes are those of that table, whereas D and trimming came from the DNA. The table records under 200,000 clones, 83% of them present only once. Sample: peripheral blood. This receptor was obtained from a human donor in a cohort sampled during active COVID-19. This chain uses TRBV14 with TRBJ1-1; no reliable D call. The CDR3 DNA is TGTGCCAGCAGCCAGCTCCCAGGTAACACTGAAGCTTTCTTT. Amino acids: CASSQLPGNTEAFF.